The entry below describes one T cell receptor beta chain. The antigen is undetermined. The sample originates from a study of cytomegalovirus exposure and HLA in healthy donors. The study's findings and limits: Cytomegalovirus association was listed for 170 or so TCR beta chains. A subsequent analysis found that TCR clusters from the first cohort also tended to co-occur in the roughly 120 validation repertoires, with about 93% of cluster scores above 0.

V lost 4 bases and J 1 base, leaving 5 bases between the germline ends. The CDR3 is made up of 12 amino acids. Germline assignment: CDR1 SGHDT and CDR2 YYEEEE. The donors were part of the roughly 130-subject validation cohort, which stood apart from the roughly 670-subject first cohort. The protocol was immunoSEQ multiplex PCR, while the TCRdb copy is restricted to in-frame clones and leaves out a portion. Seen here are 80,000 or so clones, 95% observed once, and the top ten hold nearly 0.7%. The TCR sequence derives from a woman aged 18-30 years in good health and CMV-seronegative. V is TRBV5-6 and J is TRBJ1-1; no definite D call. Material: PBMCs. The CDR3 nucleotides are TGTGCCAGCAGCAACGGGAACACTGAAGCTTTCTTT. Its translation: CASSNGNTEAFF.